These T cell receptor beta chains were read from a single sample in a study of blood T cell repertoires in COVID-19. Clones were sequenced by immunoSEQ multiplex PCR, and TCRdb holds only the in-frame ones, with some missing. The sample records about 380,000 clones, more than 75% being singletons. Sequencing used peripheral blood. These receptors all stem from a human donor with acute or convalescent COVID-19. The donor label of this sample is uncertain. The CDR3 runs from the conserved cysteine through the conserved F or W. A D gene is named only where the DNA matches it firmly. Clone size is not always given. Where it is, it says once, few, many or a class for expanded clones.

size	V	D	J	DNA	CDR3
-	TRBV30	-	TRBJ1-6	TGTGCCTGGAGTAGTTCACAGGCATCACCCCTCCACTTT	CAWSSSQASPLHF
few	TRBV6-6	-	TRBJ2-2	TGTGCCAGCAGTCTACAGGATTACGGGGAGCTGTTTTTT	CASSLQDYGELFF
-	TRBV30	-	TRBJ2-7	TGTGCCTGGAGTGTAGCGGGTGTCGAGCAGTACTTC	CAWSVAGVEQYF
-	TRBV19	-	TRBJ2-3	TGTGCCAGTAGTAAAACCACAGGGAAAGATACGCAGTATTTT	CASSKTTGKDTQYF
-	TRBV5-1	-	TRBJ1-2	TGCGCCAGCAGCTTGGCAGCTACAGGAACGAATGGCTACACCTTC	CASSLAATGTNGYTF
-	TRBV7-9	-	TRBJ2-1	TGTGCCAGCAGCTTAGAGTTCAACAGCAATGAGCAGTTCTTC	CASSLEFNSNEQFF
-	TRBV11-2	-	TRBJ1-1	TGTGCCAGCAGCCCAAATCGCGGTCTTGAAGCTTTCTTT	CASSPNRGLEAFF
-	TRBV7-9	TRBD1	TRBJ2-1	TGTGCCAGCAGCTTACCCGGGACAGGGAGGAATGAGCAGTTCTTC	CASSLPGTGRNEQFF
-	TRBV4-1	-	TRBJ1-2	TGCGCCAGCAGCCAAGGGGACATCACTAACTATGGCTACACCTTC	CASSQGDITNYGYTF
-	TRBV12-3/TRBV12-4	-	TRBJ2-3	TGTGCCAGCGGGGGCGGGAGCACAGATACGCAGTATTTT	CASGGGSTDTQYF
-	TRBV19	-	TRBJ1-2	TGTGCCAGTAGTATTGCCGGGGATAACTATGGCTACACCTTC	CASSIAGDNYGYTF
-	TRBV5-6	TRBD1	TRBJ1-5	TGTGCCAGCAGCCAAAGCCCTGGACAGGGCCAGCCCCAGCATTTT	CASSQSPGQGQPQHF
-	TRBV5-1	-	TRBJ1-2	TGCGCCAGCACTACGCTTGGGGGAGGAACTAACTATGGCTACACCTTC	CASTTLGGGTNYGYTF
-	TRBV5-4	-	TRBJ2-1	TGTGCCAGCAGCTTCGGTCCCTCCAATGAGCAGTTCTTC	CASSFGPSNEQFF
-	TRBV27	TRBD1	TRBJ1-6	TGTGCCAGCAGTTTAGGTGGGACAGTAGTTTCACCCCTCCACTTT	CASSLGGTVVSPLHF